This TCR beta chain is from a study of T cell responses to AZD1222 COVID-19 vaccine. Study-level results: Two doses of AZD1222 preceded a rise in Spike-specific TCR breadth and depth.

Germline lookup yields CDR1 SQVTM and CDR2 ANQGSEA. The CDR3 has 14 amino acids. The V end was cut by 6 bases, the J end by 5 bases, with 17 bases between. Sequencing used immunoSEQ multiplex PCR; TCRdb keeps in-frame clones, though not all of them. The table records over 150,000 clones, around 88% of them present only once. Of note for this clone: Its antigen is still unknown.

This TCR was recovered from an adult in good health. The chain combines TRBV29-1 with TRBJ1-5; the D gene is possibly TRBD1 (6 bases). This sample comprised peripheral blood, obtained on day 0 of AZD1222 vaccination. This chain's CDR3 is CSVLTGRDDQPQHF. DNA of the CDR3: TGCAGCGTCCTTACAGGGAGGGACGATCAGCCCCAGCATTTT.